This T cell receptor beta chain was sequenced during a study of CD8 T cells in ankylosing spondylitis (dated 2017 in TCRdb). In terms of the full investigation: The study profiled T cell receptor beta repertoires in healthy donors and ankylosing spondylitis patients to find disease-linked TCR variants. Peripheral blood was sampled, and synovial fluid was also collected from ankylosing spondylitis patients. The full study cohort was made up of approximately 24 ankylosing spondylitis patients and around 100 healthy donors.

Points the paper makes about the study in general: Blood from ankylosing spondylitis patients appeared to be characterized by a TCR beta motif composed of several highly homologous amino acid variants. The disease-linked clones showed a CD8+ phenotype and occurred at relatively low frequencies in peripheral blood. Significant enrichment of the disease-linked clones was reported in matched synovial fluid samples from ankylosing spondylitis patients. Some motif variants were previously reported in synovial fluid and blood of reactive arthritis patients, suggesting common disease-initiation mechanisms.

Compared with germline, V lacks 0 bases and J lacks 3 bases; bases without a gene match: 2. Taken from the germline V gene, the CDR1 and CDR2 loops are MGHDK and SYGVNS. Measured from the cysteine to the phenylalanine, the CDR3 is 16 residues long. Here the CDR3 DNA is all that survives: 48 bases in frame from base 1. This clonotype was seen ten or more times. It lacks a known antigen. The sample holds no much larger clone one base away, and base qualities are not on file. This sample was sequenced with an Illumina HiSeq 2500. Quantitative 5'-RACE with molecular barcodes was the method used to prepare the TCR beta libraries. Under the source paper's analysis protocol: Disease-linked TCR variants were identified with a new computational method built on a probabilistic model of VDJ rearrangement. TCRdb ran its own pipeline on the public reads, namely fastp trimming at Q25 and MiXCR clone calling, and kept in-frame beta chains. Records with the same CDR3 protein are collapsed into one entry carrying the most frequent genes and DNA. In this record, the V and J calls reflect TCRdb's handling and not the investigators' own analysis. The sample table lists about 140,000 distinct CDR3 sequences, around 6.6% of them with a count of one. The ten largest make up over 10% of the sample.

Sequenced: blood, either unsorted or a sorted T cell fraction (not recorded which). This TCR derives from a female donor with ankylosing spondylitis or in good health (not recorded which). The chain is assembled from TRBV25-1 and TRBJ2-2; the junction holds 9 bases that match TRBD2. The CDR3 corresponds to CASSEYRLADTGELFF. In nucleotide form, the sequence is TGTGCCAGCAGTGAATATCGACTAGCGGACACCGGGGAGCTGTTTTTT.